Sequencing of this TCR beta chain was carried out in a study of blood T cell repertoires in COVID-19. Exposed participants came across a COVID-19 case within 2 weeks before study entry. The CDR3 is 12 residues long. With 4 bases removed from V and 7 bases from J, the gap between germline ends came to 9 bases. In germline, CDR1 is SGHRS, CDR2 YFSETQ. Profiling relied on immunoSEQ multiplex PCR, and the TCRdb table lists in-frame clones only, not all of them. The sample lists 150,000 to 200,000 clones, approximately 80% occurring once. The receptor was isolated from a man between 65 and 85 years old who had been exposed to COVID-19. Sequencing used PBMCs or T cells enriched from blood (not recorded which). The chain is built from TRBV5-1 and TRBJ2-1; TRBD2 might be the D (5 bases). In DNA form, the CDR3 reads TGCGCCAGCAGCGCCCGGGGAAATGAGCAGTTCTTC. It encodes CASSARGNEQFF.